These 31 T cell receptor beta chains were sequenced from one sample in a study of T cell repertoires in cytomegalovirus infection. TCRdb redid the calling of the reads with MiXCR, one entry per CDR3 protein. The sample includes 680,000 or so distinct CDR3 sequences, roughly a third of them seen just once. These receptors have no known antigen. Material: cultured PBMCs, obtained from culture after CMV antigen stimulation. These receptors were obtained from a human donor in good health (CMV status not recorded). Some clones in this sample may be carry-over from other donors' samples.

V is TRBV14 and J is TRBJ1-2; D not resolved. The CDR3 runs 12 residues. V lost 1 base and J lost 3, with 3 bases in between. In germline, CDR1 is SGHDN, CDR2 FVKESK. The DNA for the CDR3 is TGTGCCAGCAGCCAAGGGCACTATGGCTACACCTTC. Translating it yields CASSQGHYGYTF.

This clonotype was seen only a few times. This sequence joins TRBV6-2 or TRBV6-3 and TRBJ1-5; D perhaps matches TRBD1 (5 bases). The germline V gene has CDR1 MNHEY and CDR2 SVGEGT. The germline V and J ends were trimmed by 7 bases and 5 bases, with 15 bases remaining between them. The CDR3 has 14 residues. The CDR3: CASTHRGIDQPQHF. CDR3 DNA sequence: TGTGCCAGCACCCACCGGGGGATTGATCAGCCCCAGCATTTT.

The rearrangement uses TRBV7-2 and TRBJ1-6; D is perhaps TRBD1 (5 bases). The CDR3 loop spans 12 amino acids. The germline V gene has CDR1 SGHTA and CDR2 FQGNSA. V gave up 1 base and J gave up 10 bases, with 5 bases separating them. The CDR3 region is CASSLEGSPLHF. As DNA, the CDR3 is TGTGCCAGCAGCTTAGAGGGGTCACCCCTCCACTTT.

The rearrangement uses TRBV27 and TRBJ2-5; possible D gene TRBD2, 5 bases. CDR1 is MNHEY, CDR2 SMNVEV, per germline (reference sequence). With 9 bases removed from V and 1 base from J, the gap between germline ends came to 12 bases. CDR3 size: 13 residues. This chain's CDR3 is CASQARGQETQYF. For the CDR3, the DNA is TGTGCCAGTCAGGCCCGGGGCCAAGAGACCCAGTACTTC.

The CDR3 region is CASSYSIEVPTYEQYF. The CDR3 coding sequence is TGTGCCAGCAGTTACTCTATTGAGGTTCCCACCTACGAGCAGTACTTC. The V gene is TRBV6-2 or TRBV6-3, the J gene TRBJ2-7; D is unclear. The CDR3 consists of 16 residues. Trimming left V 0 bases short and J 2 bases short, with 14 bases between. The V gene's germline CDR1 is MNHEY and CDR2 SVGEGT.

For the CDR3, the DNA is TGTGCCAGTAGTATGGGAGGGGATAGCAATCAGCCCCAGCATTTT. This translates into CASSMGGDSNQPQHF. The rearrangement uses TRBV19 and TRBJ1-5, with D possibly TRBD1 on 5 matching bases. The V gene's germline CDR1 is LNHDA and CDR2 SQIVND (reference sequence). This CDR3 is built from 15 residues. V gave up 3 bases and J gave up 0 bases, with 9 bases separating them.

The CDR3 DNA is TGTGCCAGCAGCCAGTCGGGACCGCTAGCGGCTAGCTCCTACGAGCAGTACTTC. Protein product: CASSQSGPLAASSYEQYF. The genes are TRBV3-1 and TRBJ2-7, with 7 positions matching TRBD2. Germline CDR1 is LGHDT and CDR2 is YNNKEL (reference sequence). The V and J ends lost 3 bases and 0 bases, in that order; junction bases with no gene match: 14. The CDR3 is 18 amino acids.

Only a few counts were recorded for this clonotype. The chain combines TRBV27 with TRBJ2-2, with 7 nucleotides matching TRBD1. J was trimmed by 1 base and V by 8 bases; bases with no gene match: 7. The CDR3 loop spans 15 amino acids. CDR1 and CDR2 (germline): MNHEY, SMNVEV (reference sequence). The CDR3 DNA sequence: TGTGCCAGCCGGATGAGGGACAGGAACACCGGGGAGCTGTTTTTT. It is translated as CASRMRDRNTGELFF.

This clonotype was counted a few times. The chain uses TRBV6-6 and TRBJ2-3; 7 nucleotides line up with TRBD2. This CDR3 is built from 14 residues. Germline V gives CDR1 MNHNY, CDR2 SVGAGI (reference sequence). The V gene end was trimmed by 5 bases and the J gene end by 0 bases; junction bases not matched to a gene: 2. The CDR3 DNA follows: TGTGCCAGCAGTCAGGGACTAAGCACAGATACGCAGTATTTT. It translates to CASSQGLSTDTQYF.

This CDR3 is CSADRLAGNTIYF. CDR3 sequence (DNA): TGCAGCGCGGACAGGCTGGCTGGAAACACCATATATTTT. The rearrangement joins TRBV29-1 to TRBJ1-3, with 7 nucleotides matching TRBD1. Trimming at V came to 7 bases and at J to 2 bases, leaving 5 bases not matched to a gene. The CDR3 loop spans 13 amino acids. The germline V gene encodes CDR1 SQVTM and CDR2 ANQGSEA.

This clonotype was observed once. The rearrangement uses TRBV18 and TRBJ1-1; D gene ambiguous. This CDR3 is 15 amino acids long. The germline V gene has CDR1 KGHSH and CDR2 LQKENI. The V gene lost 6 bases and the J gene lost 1 base, with 15 bases spanning the gap. The CDR3 bases are TGTGCCAGCTCCCCCGGTGGGGTAACGAACACTGAAGCTTTCTTT. Its protein is CASSPGGVTNTEAFF.

The chain joins TRBV6-2 or TRBV6-3 to TRBJ1-1; 8 positions agree with TRBD1. With V trimmed by 8 bases and J by 3 bases, 14 bases remained unmatched. CDR3 length equals 16 residues. Looked up from germline, CDR1 is MNHEY and CDR2 is SVGEGT. This chain's CDR3 is CASAHLTGGGHTEAFF. In DNA form, the CDR3 reads TGTGCCAGCGCCCACCTTACAGGGGGGGGGCACACTGAAGCTTTCTTT.

This clonotype was recorded a few times. The chain uses TRBV20-1 and TRBJ2-3, with 10 bases lining up with TRBD2. CDR1 is DFQATT, CDR2 SNEGSKA, per germline (reference sequence). The CDR3 has 14 residues. J gave up 5 bases and V 2 bases, and 4 bases lay outside the gene matches. The CDR3 DNA sequence: TGCAGTGCTAGACTAGCGGGAGAGGTAGATACGCAGTATTTT. It codes for CSARLAGEVDTQYF.

Ten or more counts support this clonotype. The gene calls are TRBV7-2 and TRBJ2-5; D is unresolved. The CDR3 length is 15 residues. Between the trimmed V and J ends, which lost 1 base and 2 bases, there was a span of 11 bases. In germline, CDR1 is SGHTA, CDR2 FQGNSA. This chain's CDR3 is CASSLGVGDQETQYF. DNA of the CDR3: TGTGCCAGCAGCTTAGGTGTTGGGGATCAAGAGACCCAGTACTTC.

In this sample, this clonotype turned up many times. This chain links TRBV7-2 with TRBJ2-5; either TRBD1 or TRBD2 may fit D (6 bases each). V was pared by 1 base and J by 5 bases, with 17 bases between. The CDR3 loop spans 16 amino acids. Germline loops: CDR1 SGHTA, CDR2 FQGNSA. The CDR3 DNA reads as TGTGCCAGCAGCTTAGGTCCCCCCGAAGGGGGGGAGACCCAGTACTTC. Residues: CASSLGPPEGGETQYF.

V gene TRBV19 combines with J gene TRBJ2-3; D is undetermined. The CDR3 has 15 amino acids. V dropped 9 bases and J dropped 1 base, with 17 bases sitting between them. CDR1 LNHDA and CDR2 SQIVND come from the germline V gene (reference sequence). CDR3 sequence reads: CASTHVKAGTDTQYF. In DNA form, the CDR3 reads TGTGCCAGCACTCACGTCAAGGCGGGCACAGATACGCAGTATTTT.

In this sample, this clonotype turned up once. Germline is not matched at one junction end, which may reflect a read error. The V call is TRBV5-3, the J call TRBJ2-1, with 7 bases aligning to TRBD2. TRBV5-3 falls under the ORF class, with uncertain function. The CDR3 totals 15 residues. CDR3 bases: TGTGCCAGCAGCTTGGTTCAAGCGGGATCCAATGAGCAGTTCTTC. This gives the protein CASSLVQAGSNEQFF.

The chain carries TRBV2 and TRBJ1-1; possibly TRBD1 for D (6 bases). This CDR3 has 12 amino acids. The V end was cut by 6 bases, the J end by 5 bases, with 10 bases between. The germline gives CDR1 SNHLY, CDR2 FYNNEI. Here the CDR3 reads CASSWGATEAFF. CDR3 nucleotide sequence: TGTGCCAGCAGCTGGGGGGCAACTGAAGCTTTCTTT.

V is TRBV20-1 and J is TRBJ2-5, with D possibly being TRBD1 or TRBD2 (7 bases each). V shed 7 bases and J shed 7 bases, with 19 bases lying between them. The CDR3 consists of 13 residues. Per the germline V gene, CDR1 is DFQATT and CDR2 is SNEGSKA (reference sequence). The CDR3 nucleotides read TGCAGTGTTAACGGGGGAGGGGGCGGGACCCAGTACTTC. Translating it yields CSVNGGGGGTQYF.

V usage is TRBV12-3 or TRBV12-4 and J usage is TRBJ2-1; D is perhaps TRBD2 (7 bases). V was pared by 1 base and J by 3 bases, with 13 bases between. The CDR3 is 16 residues long. CDR3 residues: CASSLGGGRVYNEQFF. DNA for the CDR3: TGTGCCAGCAGTTTAGGGGGGGGGCGGGTCTACAATGAGCAGTTCTTC.

This clonotype has a handful of counts. The chain is built from TRBV11-2 and TRBJ1-3; 7 bases are shared with TRBD1. This CDR3 comprises 15 residues. V trimming: 2 bases; J trimming: 4 bases; junction bases outside the gene matches: 5. Germline CDR1 SGHAT, CDR2 FQNNGV. CDR3 loop: CASSLSRTGGNTIYF. The CDR3 coding sequence is TGTGCCAGCAGCTTATCCCGGACAGGAGGAAACACCATATATTTT. Full variable domain (missing parts from reference TRBV11-2 and TRBJ1-3): EAGVAQSPRYKIIEKRQSVAFWCNPISGHATLYWYQQILGQGPKLLIQFQNNGVVDDSQLPKDRFSAERLKGVDSTLKIQPAKLEDSAVYLCASSLSRTGGNTIYFGEGSWLTVV.

The table lists this clonotype with a few counts. This chain links TRBV7-2 with TRBJ2-7; a possible D gene is TRBD1 (6 bases). CDR1 and CDR2 from the germline V gene are SGHTA and FQGNSA. The CDR3 is 15 residues long. V lost 5 bases and J lost 0, with 14 bases in between. CDR3 sequence reads: CASSPRWGLSYEQYF. The CDR3 DNA follows: TGTGCCAGCAGCCCGCGATGGGGGCTCTCCTACGAGCAGTACTTC.

This clonotype was detected once. The chain employs TRBV4-3 and TRBJ1-5, with 8 positions matching TRBD1. Germline V gene lookup returns CDR1 LGHNA and CDR2 YSLEER. This CDR3 region has 15 residues. J lost 8 bases, V lost 0 bases, and 6 bases had no gene match. DNA for the CDR3: TGCGCCAGCAGCCAAGAAGGACAGGGTAGAAAGCCCCAGCATTTT. It specifies CASSQEGQGRKPQHF.

This clonotype showed up just a few times. V and J are TRBV6-2 or TRBV6-3 and TRBJ2-5; D may be TRBD2 (5 bases). The CDR3 is made up of 14 amino acids. CDR1 is MNHEY, CDR2 SVGEGT, per germline. Between the trimmed V and J ends, which lost 7 bases and 1 base, there was a span of 13 bases. The CDR3 reads CASTTRLAQETQYF. The CDR3 nucleotides read TGTGCCAGCACGACAAGGCTAGCCCAAGAGACCCAGTACTTC.

The chain couples TRBV11-3 to TRBJ2-1; a possible D gene is TRBD2 (6 bases). Per germline, CDR1 SGHNT and CDR2 YENEEA. V was cut by 5 bases and J by 4 bases, with 12 bases left in between. CDR3 length: 14 residues. CDR3 residues: CASSRMGGYNEQFF. The CDR3, as DNA: TGTGCCAGCAGCCGCATGGGGGGATACAATGAGCAGTTCTTC.

This clonotype has just a few counts. The chain carries TRBV5-4 and TRBJ1-6; 7 bases line up with TRBD1. The CDR3 contains 14 residues. Germline trimming cut 4 bases from V and 8 bases from J; bases unmatched to any gene: 6. Germline V gene lookup returns CDR1 SGHNT and CDR2 YYREEE (reference sequence). In DNA form, the CDR3 reads TGTGCCAGCAGCCGACAGGGTTTCGATTCACCCCTCCACTTT. Translating it yields CASSRQGFDSPLHF. The complete variable domain, with remaining parts taken from reference TRBV5-4 and TRBJ1-6, reads ETGVTQSPTHLIKTRGQQVTLRCSSQSGHNTVSWYQQALGQGPQFIFQYYREEENGRGNFPPRFSGLQFPNYSSELNVNALELDDSALYLCASSRQGFDSPLHFGNGTRLTVT.

V is TRBV5-4 and J is TRBJ2-1; 10 nucleotides agree with TRBD2. Germline CDR1 and CDR2: SGHNT and YYREEE (reference sequence). The CDR3 consists of 15 residues. V was pared by 1 base and J by 8 bases, with 6 bases of the junction left unmatched. CDR3 DNA: TGTGCCAGCAGCTTGCCTAGCGGGAGTGCCGATGAGCAGTTCTTC. As protein: CASSLPSGSADEQFF.

This clonotype was recorded only once. The chain couples TRBV4-1 to TRBJ1-5; D call uncertain. Germline V CDR1 and CDR2: MGHRA, YSYEKL. The CDR3 is made up of 13 amino acids. V was pared by 6 bases and J by 3 bases, with 9 bases between. The CDR3 protein is CASSTGLNQPQHF. CDR3 sequence (DNA): TGCGCCAGCAGTACGGGCCTCAATCAGCCCCAGCATTTT.

This clonotype was recorded a few times. The rearrangement uses TRBV20-1 and TRBJ1-1, with 7 bases that match TRBD1. Germline CDR1 and CDR2: DFQATT and SNEGSKA (reference sequence). This CDR3 comprises 14 residues. Losses at the gene ends were 4 bases for V and 4 bases for J; bases not matched to a gene: 9. CDR3 protein: CSAISVQGFTEAFF. CDR3 sequence (DNA): TGCAGTGCTATCAGTGTACAGGGGTTCACTGAAGCTTTCTTT.

This clonotype was found a few times. The V gene is TRBV6-1, the J gene TRBJ2-7, with 7 positions matching TRBD1. Germline assignment: CDR1 MNHNS and CDR2 SASEGT. V lost 2 bases to trimming and J lost 3 bases; unmatched junction nucleotides: 4. The length of the CDR3 is 14 residues. The CDR3 spells CASSESPGGYEQYF. The CDR3 bases are TGTGCCAGCAGTGAATCCCCAGGGGGCTACGAGCAGTACTTC.

The chain has TRBV7-9 and TRBJ2-6; possibly TRBD1 or TRBD2 for D (5 bases each). Germline-derived CDR1 and CDR2 are SEHNR and FQNEAQ (reference sequence). The CDR3 loop spans 21 amino acids. V was cut by 5 bases and J by 0 bases, with 26 bases left in between. The CDR3 DNA is TGTGCCAGCAGCCCCACGGGTCCCGGGGCAGAACTCTTCTCTGGGGCCAACGTCCTGACTTTC. This gives the protein CASSPTGPGAELFSGANVLTF.